The entry below describes one TCR beta chain. With random hexamers, reverse transcription was performed on about 0.5 to 1 ug of RNA. The amplification used immunoSEQ multiplex PCR on TCR beta CDR3; it spanned 54 Vbeta and 13 Jbeta. TCRdb analysed the immunoSEQ multiplex PCR reads with MiXCR anew, one entry per CDR3 protein. The sample includes roughly 120,000 distinct CDR3 sequences, approximately 94% of them seen just once. This sample is part of a study of CD8 T cells in Susac syndrome. V lost 8 bases and J 1 base, leaving 9 bases between the germline ends. CDR1 MNHNS and CDR2 SASEGT come from the germline V gene. This CDR3 spans 13 amino acids. In blood CD8+ and CD4+ T cells, TCR beta underwent sequencing. FACS enriched CD8+ TEMRA cells, while bulk CD8+ and CD4+ were negatively isolated.

The chain is built from TRBV6-1 and TRBJ1-5; D gene uncertain. The receptor's source is a human donor with multiple sclerosis. Source material: CD4+ T cells from PBMCs. In nucleotides, the CDR3 is TGTGCCAGCGGGCACCTAAGCAATCAGCCCCAGCATTTT. This codes for CASGHLSNQPQHF.